This T cell receptor (beta chain) was observed in a study of technical replicates of blood from several donors. Trimming at V came to 9 bases and at J to 6 bases, leaving 12 bases not matched to a gene. Germline V gene lookup returns CDR1 SNHLY and CDR2 FYNNEI. This CDR3 contains 15 residues. Using immunoSEQ multiplex PCR, the repertoire was profiled, and TCRdb retains in-frame clones only, with some absent. The table lists tens of thousands of clones, approximately 94% of them singletons. The chain uses TRBV2 and TRBJ1-2, with 11 bases fitting TRBD1. This sequence was found in a human donor in good health. Sequenced sample: T cells isolated from PBMCs. CDR3 in amino acids: CASIFPGQGEDGYTF. CDR3 DNA: TGTGCCAGTATATTTCCGGGACAGGGGGAGGATGGCTACACCTTC. Variable domain in full (rest from reference TRBV2 and TRBJ1-2): EPEVTQTPSHQVTQMGQEVILRCVPISNHLYFYWYRQILGQKVEFLVSFYNNEISEKSEIFDDQFSVERPDGSNFTLKIRSTKLEDSAMYFCASIFPGQGEDGYTFGSGTRLTVV.